The 9 T cell receptor beta chains presented below share a single source sample, sequenced in a study of blood T cell repertoires in COVID-19. Libraries were prepared by immunoSEQ multiplex PCR; TCRdb keeps only in-frame clonotypes and omits some of them. The sample contains 300,000 to 450,000 clones, 87% of which appear only once. The sample taken for sequencing was peripheral blood. These receptors were collected from a woman aged 55-69 years with COVID-19, enrolled during active disease.

The V call is TRBV7-2, the J call TRBJ2-1; TRBD2 agrees at 9 bases. The V and J ends lost 10 bases and 6 bases, in that order; junction bases with no gene match: 7. CDR3 length equals 13 residues. Germline lookup yields CDR1 SGHTA and CDR2 FQGNSA. In nucleotides, the CDR3 is TGTGCCAACGTAGCGGGGGCTCTCAATGAGCAGTTCTTC. Translating gives CANVAGALNEQFF.

The count of this clone is one. Written as DNA, the CDR3 is TGTGCCAGCTCGGCTAGCGGTTACGAGCAGTACTTC. This encodes CASSASGYEQYF. The chain employs TRBV18 and TRBJ2-7, with 7 bases lining up with TRBD2. This CDR3 comprises 12 residues. The junction had 3 bases not matched to a gene; V was cut back by 6 bases and J by 4 bases. Germline lookup yields CDR1 KGHSH and CDR2 LQKENI.

The chain is built from TRBV24-1 and TRBJ2-1; 7 nucleotides line up with TRBD2. Per the germline V gene, CDR1 is KGHDR and CDR2 is SFDVKD. This CDR3 is 14 amino acids long. The J segment lost 10 bases and the V segment lost 7 bases, leaving 12 bases of the junction unmatched. The CDR3 loop is CATSPAGSQREQFF. The CDR3 DNA is TGTGCCACCAGCCCAGCGGGGAGTCAACGGGAGCAGTTCTTC.

A word on this clone: Sequence at one end of the junction differs from germline and may be a read error. The chain links TRBV9 to TRBJ2-5, with 15 bases lining up with TRBD2. Germline V gives CDR1 SGDLS, CDR2 YYNGEE. The CDR3 spans 16 residues. CDR3 loop: CASSGGLAGGQGTQYF. As DNA, the CDR3 is TGTGCCAGCAGCGGCGGACTAGCGGGGGGGCAAGGGACCCAGTACTTC.

The V and J genes are TRBV19 and TRBJ1-5, with D tentatively TRBD1 (6 bases). V gave up 3 bases and J gave up 2 bases, with 11 bases separating them. The CDR3 is 15 amino acids. Germline lookup yields CDR1 LNHDA and CDR2 SQIVND (reference sequence). The CDR3 nucleotides read TGTGCCAGTAGTATTGTCAGGGGCGGCAATCAGCCCCAGCATTTT. Residues: CASSIVRGGNQPQHF. The whole variable domain, remainder taken from reference TRBV19 and TRBJ1-5, is DGGITQSPKYLFRKEGQNVTLSCEQNLNHDAMYWYRQDPGQGLRLIYYSQIVNDFQKGDIAEGYSVSREKKESFPLTVTSAQKNPTAFYLCASSIVRGGNQPQHFGDGTRLSIL.

J is TRBJ2-1 and V is TRBV10-3; a weak D match, TRBD1 (6 bases). The CDR3 spans 13 residues. From germline, CDR1 is ENHRY and CDR2 SYGVKD. CDR3 nucleotide sequence: TGTGCAACGGAAGGGGGTGGTAGAGATGAGCAGTTCTTC. Translated, it gives CATEGGGRDEQFF.

V and J are TRBV18 and TRBJ1-1; D not resolved. Germline V CDR1 and CDR2: KGHSH, LQKENI. V was shortened by 1 base and J by 8 bases, with 11 bases between the two germline ends. The CDR3 totals 13 residues. CDR3 sequence reads: CASSPLKDSEAFF. The CDR3, as DNA: TGTGCCAGCTCACCACTGAAGGACTCCGAAGCTTTCTTT.

The sample holds many counts of this clone. The chain uses TRBV7-9 and TRBJ2-3; TRBD2 is a possible D gene (5 bases). V was pared by 11 bases and J by 2 bases, with 17 bases between. Germline loops: CDR1 SEHNR, CDR2 FQNEAQ (reference sequence). The CDR3 loop spans 14 amino acids. CDR3 amino acids: CASDWSGLTDTQYF. In DNA, the CDR3 is TGTGCCTCAGATTGGAGCGGTCTCACAGATACGCAGTATTTT.

V usage is TRBV7-2 and J usage is TRBJ1-5; the D is unclear. CDR3 length: 15 residues. Trimming took 6 bases from V and 3 from J, leaving 15 bases between them. Per germline, CDR1 SGHTA and CDR2 FQGNSA. For the CDR3, the DNA is TGTGCCAGCAGTCCTTCGGTGAGGGCCAATCAGCCCCAGCATTTT. Protein: CASSPSVRANQPQHF.